The present T cell receptor beta chain was sequenced within a study of CDR3 diversity in severe acne. Via MiXCR, TCRdb re-called the PCR reads, giving one row per CDR3 protein. The table records around 94,000 distinct CDR3 sequences, roughly 51% of them present only once. The germline V gene has CDR1 SGHAT and CDR2 FQNNGV. Trimming took 1 base from V and 12 from J; bases not matched to a gene: 11. The CDR3 loop spans 15 amino acids. This clonotype originated in a male donor with acne. Sequences were obtained from blood. The rearrangement uses TRBV11-2 and TRBJ1-3, with TRBD1 matching 8 bases. CDR3 protein: CASSLVGRGPPNIYF. CDR3 nucleotides: TGTGCCAGCAGCTTAGTGGGCAGGGGGCCCCCAAACATATATTTT.